The rows below give T cell receptor beta chains drawn from one sample of a study of graft-versus-host responses after intestinal transplantation. The repertoire was sequenced with immunoSEQ multiplex PCR; TCRdb's copy has only in-frame clones and lacks some. Of about 130,000 clones in the sample, about nine tenths were seen once. Their cognate antigens are unknown. Here the sequenced sample was unstimulated CD4+ T cells sorted from spleen or lymph node cells, taken before intestinal transplant. Source of these receptors: a human donor who received an intestinal transplant. CDR3s include the opening cysteine and the closing phenylalanine or tryptophan. D genes are given only for firm matches. The size entry is marked missing in some rows and otherwise reads once, few, many or a size class.

J gene: TRBJ1-2; D gene: .; clone size: .; V gene: TRBV25-1; CDR3 DNA: TGTGCCAGCAGTGACATATCCCCGGGTGGCTACACCTTC; CDR3 protein: CASSDISPGGYTF
J gene: TRBJ1-1; D gene: .; clone size: .; V gene: TRBV5-4; CDR3 DNA: TGTGCCAGCAGCCGGGGGGCGCGGGAAACTGAAGCTTTCTTT; CDR3 protein: CASSRGARETEAFF
J gene: TRBJ2-5; D gene: TRBD2; clone size: .; V gene: TRBV5-1; CDR3 DNA: TGCGCCAGCAGCTTAAGATCTAGCGGACAAGAGACCCAGTACTTC; CDR3 protein: CASSLRSSGQETQYF
J gene: TRBJ2-7; D gene: .; clone size: few; V gene: TRBV7-2; CDR3 DNA: TGTGCCAGCAGCTTAGCTCCGAATTCCTACGAGCAGTACTTC; CDR3 protein: CASSLAPNSYEQYF
J gene: TRBJ1-3; D gene: .; clone size: .; V gene: TRBV10-2; CDR3 DNA: TGCGCCAGCAGTGAGTTCAGCAGGGCAAATGGAAACACCATATATTTT; CDR3 protein: CASSEFSRANGNTIYF
J gene: TRBJ2-1; D gene: .; clone size: .; V gene: TRBV19; CDR3 DNA: TGTGCCAGTAGTATATCGAGGAGCTCCTACAATGAGCAGTTCTTC; CDR3 protein: CASSISRSSYNEQFF
J gene: TRBJ2-1; D gene: TRBD1; clone size: .; V gene: TRBV28; CDR3 DNA: TGTGCCAGCAGTTCGACCGTCATCCCAGGGGGCAATGAGCAGTTCTTC; CDR3 protein: CASSSTVIPGGNEQFF
J gene: TRBJ2-3; D gene: TRBD2; clone size: .; V gene: TRBV9; CDR3 DNA: TGTGCCAGCAGCGAGGGACTAGCGGTTAGCGACAACACAGATACGCAGTATTTT; CDR3 protein: CASSEGLAVSDNTDTQYF
J gene: TRBJ1-4; D gene: .; clone size: .; V gene: TRBV7-2; CDR3 DNA: TGTGCCAGCAGCTTCCGGCAGCGCGCTAATGAAAAACTGTTTTTT; CDR3 protein: CASSFRQRANEKLFF
J gene: TRBJ2-1; D gene: TRBD2; clone size: .; V gene: TRBV5-1; CDR3 DNA: TGCGCCAGCAGCTTGAAGTCAGCAGGGACCCTCTCTACTAGCGGACTAAATGAGCAGTTCTTC; CDR3 protein: CASSLKSAGTLSTSGLNEQFF
J gene: TRBJ2-7; D gene: .; clone size: once; V gene: TRBV27; CDR3 DNA: TGTGCCAGCAGTTCTAAGCTCATCCTTCCCTACGAGCAGTACTTC; CDR3 protein: CASSSKLILPYEQYF
J gene: TRBJ2-5; D gene: TRBD1; clone size: .; V gene: TRBV5-4; CDR3 DNA: TGTGCCAGCAGCACCCCGGACAGGGGAGAGACCCAGTACTTC; CDR3 protein: CASSTPDRGETQYF
J gene: TRBJ2-7; D gene: TRBD2; clone size: .; V gene: TRBV7-3; CDR3 DNA: TGTGCCAGCAGTCAGACTAGCGGGGGCACCTATGAGCAGTACTTC; CDR3 protein: CASSQTSGGTYEQYF
J gene: TRBJ2-1; D gene: TRBD2; clone size: .; V gene: TRBV7-2; CDR3 DNA: TGTGCCAGCAGCTTAATTCGGACTAGCGGGCTAAATGAGCAGTTCTTC; CDR3 protein: CASSLIRTSGLNEQFF
J gene: TRBJ1-2; D gene: .; clone size: few; V gene: TRBV19; CDR3 DNA: TGTGCCAGTAGCGGTGGGGGCTATGGCTACACCTTC; CDR3 protein: CASSGGGYGYTF
J gene: TRBJ2-3; D gene: .; clone size: .; V gene: TRBV11-2; CDR3 DNA: TGTGCCAGCAGCTTAGGGCGGATAAAGGCCACAGATACGCAGTATTTT; CDR3 protein: CASSLGRIKATDTQYF
J gene: TRBJ2-3; D gene: TRBD1; clone size: .; V gene: TRBV11-3; CDR3 DNA: TGTGCCAGCAGCTTAGATGGGACAGGAGGCACAGATACGCAGTATTTT; CDR3 protein: CASSLDGTGGTDTQYF
J gene: TRBJ2-3; D gene: TRBD2; clone size: .; V gene: TRBV7-2; CDR3 DNA: TGTGCCAGCAGCCAAAATAGCGGGATTAGCACAGATACGCAGTATTTT; CDR3 protein: CASSQNSGISTDTQYF
J gene: TRBJ2-7; D gene: .; clone size: .; V gene: TRBV14; CDR3 DNA: TGTGCCAGCAGCCTCCTAGACTCCTACGAGCAGTACTTC; CDR3 protein: CASSLLDSYEQYF
J gene: TRBJ2-7; D gene: .; clone size: .; V gene: TRBV28; CDR3 DNA: TGTGCCAGCACCGGAGGCTGGCAGTACGAGCAGTACTTC; CDR3 protein: CASTGGWQYEQYF
J gene: TRBJ1-2; D gene: .; clone size: .; V gene: TRBV28; CDR3 DNA: TGTGCCAGCAGTTTAAATGCAGTCTTCGAGTATGGCTACACCTTC; CDR3 protein: CASSLNAVFEYGYTF
J gene: TRBJ2-3; D gene: .; clone size: .; V gene: TRBV11-2; CDR3 DNA: TGTGCCAGCAGCTGGAGTCATGGCACAGATACGCAGTATTTT; CDR3 protein: CASSWSHGTDTQYF